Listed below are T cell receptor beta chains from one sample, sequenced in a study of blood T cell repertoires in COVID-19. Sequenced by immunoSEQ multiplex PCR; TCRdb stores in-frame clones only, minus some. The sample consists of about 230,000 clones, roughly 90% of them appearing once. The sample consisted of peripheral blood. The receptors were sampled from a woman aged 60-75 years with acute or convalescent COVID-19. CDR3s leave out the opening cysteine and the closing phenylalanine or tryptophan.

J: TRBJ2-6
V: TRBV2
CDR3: ASTFPANVLT

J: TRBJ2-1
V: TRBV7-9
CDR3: ASSFGAASGFSYNEQF

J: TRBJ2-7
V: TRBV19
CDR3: ASSIVQGSYEQY

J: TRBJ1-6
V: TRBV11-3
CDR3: ASSSPGQNSPLH

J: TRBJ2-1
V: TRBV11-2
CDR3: ASSSGDLSSYNEQF

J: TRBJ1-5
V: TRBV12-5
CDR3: ASGDIGTGLIAWPQH

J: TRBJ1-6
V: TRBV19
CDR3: ASSSTPGTGTLLH

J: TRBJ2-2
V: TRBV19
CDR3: ASSTGADTGELF

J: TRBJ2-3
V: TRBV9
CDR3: ASSPYQGNTQY

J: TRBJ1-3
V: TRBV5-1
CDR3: ASSVGGQGQH

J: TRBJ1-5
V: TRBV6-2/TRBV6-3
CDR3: ASSYAQAFNQPQH

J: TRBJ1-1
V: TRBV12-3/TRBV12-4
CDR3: ASRTSQHTEAF

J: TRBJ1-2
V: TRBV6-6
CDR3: ASSYSRDRGDGYT

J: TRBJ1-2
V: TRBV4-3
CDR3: ASSQEDRGVYGYT

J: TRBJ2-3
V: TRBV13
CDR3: ASSPRVSGASRSTDTQY

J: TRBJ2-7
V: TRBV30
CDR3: AWTREGSYEQY

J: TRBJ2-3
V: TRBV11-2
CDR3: ASRAPGSTDTQY

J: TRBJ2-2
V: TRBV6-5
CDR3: ASRKTGELPGELF